This T cell receptor beta chain stems from a study of T cell repertoires in cytomegalovirus infection. One entry per CDR3 protein, called by TCRdb with MiXCR from the reads. The sample contains roughly 150,000 distinct CDR3 sequences, around a quarter of which appear only once. Trimming stripped 0 bases from V and 3 bases from J, with 14 bases between. CDR1 SEHNR and CDR2 FQNEAQ come from the germline V gene (reference sequence). The CDR3 extends over 16 amino acids. The chain has TRBV7-9 and TRBJ1-1; unclear D gene. The sequence came from a human donor in good health (CMV status not recorded). Some clones in this sample may be carry-over from other donors' samples. Sequenced input: PBMCs. CDR3 in DNA: TGTGCCAGCAGCTTAGCTTTGAGGGCGAGAGACACTGAAGCTTTCTTT. It yields the protein CASSLALRARDTEAFF.